The entry that follows covers one TCR beta chain sequence. Its antigen is currently unknown. These data come from a study of identifying expanded T cells in peripheral blood. General study findings and limits: Technical replicates showed roughly 1.2 changed clones; approximately two weeks roughly 15; four weeks 19. Variance in clone template counts between approximately two-week samples significantly increased with total template count across all healthy donors.

No infections or other immune events were documented during collection. TCRdb keeps only in-frame clones here, not all; method: immunoSEQ multiplex PCR. The sample holds roughly 100,000 clones, approximately 89% seen once. CDR1 is MDHEN, CDR2 SYDVKM, per germline. Trimming removed 4 bases at V and 5 bases at J, with 9 bases between. CDR3 length equals 13 residues. Sequencing was carried out using blood. The J gene is TRBJ2-1, the V gene TRBV28; D not resolved. The receptor comes from a person between 18 and 75 years old in good health. The CDR3 reads CASSSPLDNEQFF. DNA of the CDR3: TGTGCCAGCAGTTCCCCCCTAGACAATGAGCAGTTCTTC.